This T cell receptor (beta chain) was captured in a study of OX40 agonist ivuxolimab in advanced cancers. Libraries were prepared by immunoSEQ multiplex PCR; TCRdb keeps only in-frame clonotypes and omits some of them. The table lists around 9,300 clones, roughly nine tenths of them singletons, with 9.5% to 15% in the top ten. This TCR was recovered from an adult with an advanced solid tumor such as melanoma, head and neck, liver or kidney cancer. The material sequenced was CD4+ or CD8+ T cells sorted from blood, taken in a trial of the OX40 agonist ivuxolimab.

The CDR3 sequence is CASSLEGQATYEQYF. CDR3 nucleotides: TGTGCCAGCAGCTTAGAAGGACAGGCGACCTACGAGCAGTACTTC. The chain joins TRBV11-3 to TRBJ2-7; 7 nucleotides match TRBD1. V dropped 0 bases and J dropped 2; count of bases not matched to a gene: 4. Germline V lookup: CDR1 SGHNT, CDR2 YENEEA. The CDR3 is 15 residues long.